This TCR beta chain was sequenced during a study of cytomegalovirus exposure and HLA in healthy donors. General study points: Cytomegalovirus-associated TCR beta chains were listed, numbering around 150. Diagnosis of cytomegalovirus status made by the classifier reportedly showed high specificity and sensitivity. A later analysis showed TCR association rates differing by HLA locus, peaking at DRB1 and lowest at HLA-C. Follow-up analysis later connected one missense variant in DCLRE1C with trimming of TCR beta V- and J-genes.

As concerns this clone: Its antigen is undetermined.

Per germline, CDR1 MGHDK and CDR2 SYGVNS. Trimming cost V 1 base and J 5 bases, with 11 bases left between them. The CDR3 has 14 residues. It was with 60 Vbeta and 13 Jbeta primers that the PCR ran. Some clones are missing from TCRdb's copy, which holds only in-frame ones; the method was immunoSEQ multiplex PCR. The data contain 150,000 to 200,000 clones, approximately 78% of them singletons. This receptor was identified in a girl aged 2 to 10 in good health and CMV-seropositive. Sequencing used PBMCs. The V and J genes are TRBV25-1 and TRBJ1-2, with TRBD1 as a possible D gene (5 bases). The DNA for the CDR3 is TGTGCCAGCAGTGAATTAAGCGGGACGTATGGCTACACCTTC. Its protein product is CASSELSGTYGYTF.